Following are 27 T cell receptor beta chains from one sample sequenced in a study of blood T cell repertoires in COVID-19. The assay was immunoSEQ multiplex PCR, and TCRdb's table has in-frame clones only and misses some. There are tens of thousands of clones in the sample; 75% to 90% occur only once, and over 7.5% lies in the top ten. The sequenced material came from peripheral blood. These receptors all come from a man aged 25 to 45 with acute or convalescent COVID-19.

Here the CDR3 DNA reads TGTGCCAGCAGTCCGGAGCGGGACAGGGTTAACTATGGCTACACCTTC. Protein: CASSPERDRVNYGYTF. The chain joins TRBV21-1 to TRBJ1-2; the D call of TRBD1 is as the table states it, not checked on the DNA. TRBV21-1 is described as a pseudogene. CDR3 size: 16 residues.

The table lists this clone with a count of one. This rearrangement joins TRBV28 to TRBJ2-1, with D maybe TRBD2 (5 bases). In germline, CDR1 is MDHEN, CDR2 SYDVKM. The V end was cut by 8 bases, the J end by 9 bases, with 11 bases between. CDR3 length: 11 amino acids. The CDR3 DNA reads TGTGCCAGCCCATCGGGGAGTGAGCAGTTCTTC. As protein: CASPSGSEQFF.

The chain links TRBV3-1 (or the pseudogene TRBV3-2) to TRBJ2-3; no definite D call. Germline lookup yields CDR1 LGHDT and CDR2 YNNKEL (reference sequence). V was shortened by 4 bases and J by 3 bases, with 11 bases between the two germline ends. The CDR3 has 14 residues. The CDR3 nucleotides are TGTGCCAGCAGCCGAAGTGCGTCTACAGATACGCAGTATTTT. This codes for CASSRSASTDTQYF.

The J gene is TRBJ1-2, the V gene TRBV7-9; D is ambiguous. The germline gives CDR1 SEHNR, CDR2 FQNEAQ (reference sequence). Trimming removed 0 bases from V and 5 bases from J, with 16 bases in between. The CDR3 length is 16 residues. CDR3 in DNA: TGTGCCAGCAGCTTAGCGAGCCCCTCCAAATCATATGGCTACACCTTC. This gives the protein CASSLASPSKSYGYTF.

This clone was recorded once. CDR3 loop: CASSLMRTSQETQYF. CDR3 sequence (DNA): TGTGCCAGCAGCTTAATGAGGACTAGCCAAGAGACCCAGTACTTC. The chain uses TRBV7-3 and TRBJ2-5, with 7 positions matching TRBD2. The CDR3 consists of 15 residues. CDR1 is SGHTA and CDR2 is FQGTGA in the germline V gene. Trimming took 1 base from V and 1 from J; bases not matched to a gene: 3.

This chain uses TRBV5-1 with TRBJ1-4; D is ambiguous. This CDR3 has 12 amino acids. The ends were cut back, 0 bases at V and 8 bases at J, with 5 bases in the middle. CDR1 and CDR2 from the germline V gene are SGHRS and YFSETQ. The DNA of the CDR3 is TGCGCCAGCAGCTTGGCTGGCGAAAAACTGTTTTTT. As protein: CASSLAGEKLFF.

The genes are TRBV18 and TRBJ2-2; tentatively, D is TRBD2 (6 bases). The germline V and J ends were trimmed by 6 bases and 0 bases, with 11 bases remaining between them. The CDR3 sequence is 15 residues long. From germline, CDR1 is KGHSH and CDR2 LQKENI. CDR3 residues: CASSEAGANTGELFF. The DNA for the CDR3 is TGTGCCAGCTCTGAAGCGGGCGCGAACACCGGGGAGCTGTTTTTT.

The rearrangement uses TRBV19 and TRBJ1-1; D may be TRBD1 (5 bases). Trimming shortened V by 6 bases and J by 0 bases, and 17 bases separated the two germline ends. The CDR3 runs 16 residues. CDR1 and CDR2 from the germline V gene are LNHDA and SQIVND (reference sequence). The CDR3 reads CASRGAGLAMNTEAFF. The CDR3 DNA follows: TGTGCCAGTAGAGGTGCGGGGCTTGCGATGAACACTGAAGCTTTCTTT.

The V and J genes are TRBV27 and TRBJ2-7, with 7 bases matching TRBD1. CDR1 and CDR2 from the germline V gene are MNHEY and SMNVEV (reference sequence). V gave up 0 bases and J gave up 3 bases; unmatched junction bases: 2. CDR3 length equals 14 residues. The CDR3 coding sequence is TGTGCCAGCAGTTTATCAGGGGACAGCTACGAGCAGTACTTC. This translates into CASSLSGDSYEQYF.

The chain uses TRBV6-1 and TRBJ2-1, with D perhaps matching TRBD2 (6 bases). The CDR3 extends over 15 amino acids. The germline CDR1 and CDR2 sequences are MNHNS and SASEGT. Trimming took off 2 bases at V and 4 bases at J, with 12 bases between the two ends. This CDR3 reads CASSELGGTYNEQFF. The CDR3 bases are TGTGCCAGCAGTGAACTCGGCGGGACGTACAATGAGCAGTTCTTC.

J is TRBJ1-2 and V is TRBV11-2; D uncertain. The CDR3 is made up of 12 amino acids. Trimming removed 0 bases at V and 7 bases at J, with 6 bases between. Germline V lookup: CDR1 SGHAT, CDR2 FQNNGV. The CDR3 is CASSLETSGYTF. The CDR3 nucleotides are TGTGCCAGCAGCTTAGAAACAAGTGGCTACACCTTC. The whole variable domain, filled in from reference TRBV11-2 and TRBJ1-2, reads EAGVAQSPRYKIIEKRQSVAFWCNPISGHATLYWYQQILGQGPKLLIQFQNNGVVDDSQLPKDRFSAERLKGVDSTLKIQPAKLEDSAVYLCASSLETSGYTFGSGTRLTVV.

V and J are TRBV27 and TRBJ2-7; D ambiguous. The ends were cut back, 6 bases at V and 3 bases at J, with 12 bases in the middle. The CDR3 has 13 residues. The germline V gene encodes CDR1 MNHEY and CDR2 SMNVEV (reference sequence). CDR3 sequence: CASSSAPGYEQYF. The CDR3, as DNA: TGTGCCAGCAGCTCAGCGCCTGGCTACGAGCAGTACTTC.

This sequence joins TRBV28 and TRBJ2-7; 8 nucleotides match TRBD2. The CDR3 loop spans 15 amino acids. V lost 5 bases and J lost 4; bases outside the gene matches: 10. The germline gives CDR1 MDHEN, CDR2 SYDVKM. The CDR3, as DNA: TGTGCCAGCAGTCACCTCCAAGCGGGAGTTTACGAGCAGTACTTC. Encoded protein: CASSHLQAGVYEQYF.

The genes are TRBV6-1 and TRBJ1-5; D is unclear. The CDR3 runs 15 residues. Between the trimmed V and J ends, which lost 1 base and 7 bases, there was a span of 14 bases. The germline V gene encodes CDR1 MNHNS and CDR2 SASEGT. The CDR3 here is CASSEVGGVGQPQHF. CDR3 nucleotide sequence: TGTGCCAGCAGTGAAGTAGGCGGGGTCGGGCAGCCCCAGCATTTT.

The V and J genes are TRBV24-1 and TRBJ1-5; 10 bases align to TRBD1. The CDR3 loop spans 14 amino acids. Germline trimming cut 7 bases from V and 4 bases from J; bases unmatched to any gene: 3. Looked up from germline, CDR1 is KGHDR and CDR2 is SFDVKD. Written as DNA, the CDR3 is TGTGCCACCAGCGGGACAGGGGCAAATCAGCCCCAGCATTTT. It codes for CATSGTGANQPQHF.

V usage is TRBV7-2 and J usage is TRBJ1-4, with a weak D call TRBD1 (6 bases). Trimming cost V 5 bases and J 13 bases, with 17 bases left between them. CDR3 length: 13 residues. CDR1 and CDR2 from the germline V gene are SGHTA and FQGNSA. This CDR3 is CASSPHQGMGLFF. CDR3 coding DNA: TGTGCCAGCAGCCCTCACCAGGGGATGGGACTGTTTTTT.

The chain links TRBV4-2 to TRBJ2-1; D unclear. CDR1 is LGHNA and CDR2 is YNFKEQ in the germline V gene. The CDR3 sequence is 15 residues long. Trimming stripped 1 base from V and 11 bases from J, with 18 bases between. For the CDR3, the DNA is TGTGCCAGCAGCCAAGTGAACGGCCTTTCGGAGAAGCAGTTCTTC. This translates into CASSQVNGLSEKQFF.

This chain links TRBV21-1 with TRBJ2-7; TRBD2 reflects the table's D call only, with no check against the DNA. TRBV21-1 is reported as a pseudogene. CDR3 length equals 14 residues. The CDR3 DNA follows: TGTGCCAGCGTTGTAGCGGGAGTATCCTACGAGCAGTACTTC. It codes for CASVVAGVSYEQYF.

A word on this clone: A read error may produce the germline difference seen at one junction end. The chain recombines TRBV5-4 with TRBJ1-1, with D tentatively TRBD1 (6 bases). This CDR3 region has 15 residues. Germline V gene data show CDR1 as SGHNT and CDR2 as YYREEE (reference sequence). The CDR3 region has the DNA TGTGCCAACAGCTTGCGTCAGGGGATCTACACTGAAGCTTTCTTT. It specifies CANSLRQGIYTEAFF.

The chain has TRBV18 and TRBJ1-5, with unresolved D. Trimming shortened V by 5 bases and J by 5 bases, and 10 bases separated the two germline ends. The V gene's germline CDR1 is KGHSH and CDR2 LQKENI. The CDR3 contains 13 residues. DNA for the CDR3: TGTGCCAGCTCAGAATGGCCTGATCAGCCCCAGCATTTT. This encodes CASSEWPDQPQHF.

The chain employs TRBV6-2 or TRBV6-3 and TRBJ2-7; tentatively, D is TRBD1 (5 bases). Per the germline V gene, CDR1 is MNHEY and CDR2 is SVGEGT. Deletions cut 4 bases from V and 7 bases from J, with 17 bases between. This CDR3 comprises 14 residues. CDR3 nucleotide sequence: TGTGCCAGCAGTTCAAGGCAGGGCGTCGGTGAGCAGTACTTC. The encoded protein is CASSSRQGVGEQYF.

The chain couples TRBV24-1 to TRBJ2-7; TRBD1 matches 9 bases. The CDR3 length is 13 residues. Germline assignment: CDR1 KGHDR and CDR2 SFDVKD. J was trimmed by 1 base and V by 9 bases; bases with no gene match: 3. The DNA of the CDR3 is TGTGCCACCGCGGACAGGGGATCCTACGAGCAGTACTTC. Protein product: CATADRGSYEQYF.

The chain joins TRBV6-2 or TRBV6-3 to TRBJ2-5, with D perhaps matching TRBD2 (5 bases). V lost 6 bases and J lost 1, with 15 bases in between. The CDR3 is 15 residues long. Germline loops: CDR1 MNHEY, CDR2 SVGEGT. The CDR3 DNA reads TGTGCCAGCAGCCCCCTACGAGCGGTCCAAGAGACCCAGTACTTC. Translation: CASSPLRAVQETQYF.

This chain links TRBV2 with TRBJ2-5; 11 bases match TRBD2. J lost 2 bases, V lost 8 bases, and 7 bases had no gene match. The CDR3 consists of 15 residues. CDR1 SNHLY and CDR2 FYNNEI come from the germline V gene. The CDR3 DNA reads as TGTGCCAGCCGGATGACTAGCGGGGAACAAGAGACCCAGTACTTC. Translated, it gives CASRMTSGEQETQYF. The entire variable domain, with the rest obtained from reference TRBV2 and TRBJ2-5, is as follows: EPEVTQTPSHQVTQMGQEVILRCVPISNHLYFYWYRQILGQKVEFLVSFYNNEISEKSEIFDDQFSVERPDGSNFTLKIRSTKLEDSAMYFCASRMTSGEQETQYFGPGTRLLVL.

CDR3 in amino acids: CASISPGGRGATQYF. CDR3 DNA sequence: TGTGCCAGCATAAGCCCAGGGGGGCGCGGGGCGACCCAGTACTTC. The V call is TRBV28, the J call TRBJ2-5, with D possibly matching TRBD1 (7 bases). Trimming took 7 bases from V and 7 from J, leaving 22 bases between them. CDR1 is MDHEN, CDR2 SYDVKM, per germline. CDR3 length equals 15 residues.

In this sample, this clone turned up once. The V gene is TRBV24-1, the J gene TRBJ2-3; a possible D gene is TRBD1 (6 bases). The CDR3 has 17 residues. The germline V gene encodes CDR1 KGHDR and CDR2 SFDVKD. The V and J ends lost 3 bases and 2 bases respectively, with 17 bases between them. CDR3 residues: CATSDPSTGSFTDTQYF. In nucleotides, the CDR3 is TGTGCCACCAGTGATCCTTCGACAGGAAGCTTCACAGATACGCAGTATTTT.

The gene calls are TRBV19 and TRBJ2-5; possible D gene TRBD1, 6 bases. The CDR3 has 14 amino acids. From germline, CDR1 is LNHDA and CDR2 SQIVND (reference sequence). Trimming took 0 bases from V and 5 from J, leaving 10 bases between them. The CDR3 DNA follows: TGTGCCAGTAGTATAGATCATCAGGGGGAGACCCAGTACTTC. Translation gives CASSIDHQGETQYF.